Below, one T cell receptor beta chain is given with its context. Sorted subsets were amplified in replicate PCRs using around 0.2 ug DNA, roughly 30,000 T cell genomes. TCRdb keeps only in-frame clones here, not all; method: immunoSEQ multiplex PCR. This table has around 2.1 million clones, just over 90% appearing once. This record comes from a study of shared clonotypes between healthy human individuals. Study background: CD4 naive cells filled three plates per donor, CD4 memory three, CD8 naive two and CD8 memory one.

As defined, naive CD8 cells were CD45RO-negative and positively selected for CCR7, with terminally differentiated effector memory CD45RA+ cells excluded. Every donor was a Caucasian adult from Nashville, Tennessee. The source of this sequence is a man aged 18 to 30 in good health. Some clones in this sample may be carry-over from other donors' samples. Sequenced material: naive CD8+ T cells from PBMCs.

CDR3 nucleotides: TGTGCCAGTAGTATAGTGGCAGGGGGCCCACAAGAGACCCAGTACTTC. The encoded protein is CASSIVAGGPQETQYF. V usage is TRBV19 and J usage is TRBJ2-5, with TRBD1 matching 8 bases. The CDR3 covers 16 residues. CDR1 and CDR2 from the germline V gene are LNHDA and SQIVND (reference sequence). The V and J ends lost 1 base and 2 bases, in that order; junction bases with no gene match: 6.